This T cell receptor (beta chain) was found in a study of blood T cell repertoires in COVID-19. Germline CDR1 reads MNHNS; CDR2 reads SASEGT. The V and J ends lost 1 base and 9 bases respectively, with 10 bases between them. This CDR3 region has 13 residues. Original methodology: The assay estimated nucleated cells by amplifying reference gene primers. TCRdb's copy holds only in-frame clones and misses some; the assay was immunoSEQ multiplex PCR. V, J and clone size are taken as reported in that table, and D and trimming were inferred from the DNA itself. The sample has hundreds of thousands of clones, roughly 90% seen once.

The chain employs TRBV6-1 and TRBJ2-1, with D unclear. This TCR was recovered from a middle-aged woman with acute COVID-19. The sample comprised PBMCs or T cells enriched from blood (not recorded which). CDR3 sequence: CASSEVRTTEQFF. The CDR3 nucleotides are TGTGCCAGCAGTGAAGTACGTACAACTGAGCAGTTCTTC.